The sequence of this T cell receptor beta chain was determined in a study of blood T cell repertoires in COVID-19. At the level of the study: Italy, Spain and the United States were the sources of the convalescent and acute COVID-19 samples. PBMCs, B-cell-depleted T cells, or T cells provided the cDNA or gDNA that made up the material.

Per the original methods: Quantification of nucleated cells was approximated via reference gene primer amplification. Sequencing was performed with immunoSEQ multiplex PCR; in TCRdb, only in-frame clones are kept and a portion is missing. V, J and clone size are those of that table, while D and trimming were read from the DNA. The sample has around 61,000 clones, approximately 78% seen once. This TCR was recovered from a man older than 75 with acute or convalescent COVID-19. Sequencing was done on a sample of peripheral blood.

CDR3 bases: TGTGCCAGCAGCTTAAACTCCGGGAACGGCGGGGAGCTGTTTTTT. It specifies CASSLNSGNGGELFF. J is TRBJ2-2 and V is TRBV9, with a possible D match to TRBD2 (5 bases). Germline CDR1 is SGDLS and CDR2 is YYNGEE. V lost 4 bases to trimming and J lost 7 bases, with 17 bases between them. The CDR3 is 15 residues long. The whole variable domain, filled in from reference TRBV9 and TRBJ2-2, reads DSGVTQTPKHLITATGQRVTLRCSPRSGDLSVYWYQQSLDQGLQFLIQYYNGEERAKGNILERFSAQQFPDLHSELNLSSLELGDSALYFCASSLNSGNGGELFFGEGSRLTVL.